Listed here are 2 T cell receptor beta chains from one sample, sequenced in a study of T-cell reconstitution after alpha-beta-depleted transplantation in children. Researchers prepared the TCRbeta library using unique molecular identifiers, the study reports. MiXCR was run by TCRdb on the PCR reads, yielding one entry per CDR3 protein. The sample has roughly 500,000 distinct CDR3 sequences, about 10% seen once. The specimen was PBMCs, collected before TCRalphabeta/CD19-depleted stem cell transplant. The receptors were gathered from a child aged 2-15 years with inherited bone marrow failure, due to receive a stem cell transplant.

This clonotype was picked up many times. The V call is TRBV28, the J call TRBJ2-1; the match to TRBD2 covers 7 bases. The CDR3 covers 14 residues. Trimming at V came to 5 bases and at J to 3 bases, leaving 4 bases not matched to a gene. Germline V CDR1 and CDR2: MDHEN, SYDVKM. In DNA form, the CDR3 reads TGTGCCAGCAGTCTAGCGGAGGTCTACAATGAGCAGTTCTTC. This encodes CASSLAEVYNEQFF.

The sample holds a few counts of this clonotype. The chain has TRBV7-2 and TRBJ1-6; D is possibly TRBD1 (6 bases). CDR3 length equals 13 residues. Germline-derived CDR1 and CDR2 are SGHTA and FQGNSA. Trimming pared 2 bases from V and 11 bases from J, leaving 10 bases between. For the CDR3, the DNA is TGTGCCAGCAGCTTAAACAGGGAACCACCCCTCCACTTT. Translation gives CASSLNREPPLHF.